The entry below describes one T cell receptor beta chain. Its antigen is not known. These data come from a study of regulatory T cells in long-lasting Graves disease. Study in general: Over 5 years of antithyroid drugs plus positive TSH receptor antibodies defined persistent Graves' disease. General study results and limits: Newly diagnosed disease favored TRBV20-1 and TRBJ2-1 over persistent disease.

Sample time point: persistent/refractory GD, antithyroid drugs over 5 years with positive TRAb. PBMC-extracted RNA yielded the TCR library. American Thyroid Association guidelines were used to diagnose Graves' disease. In this cohort, patients came from an endocrinology department located in Xi'an, China. Arm-PCR of CDR3 regions with iRepertoire HTBI primers generated TCR beta libraries. TCRdb ran MiXCR on the multiplex PCR reads and lists one entry per CDR3 protein. This sample yields hundreds of thousands of distinct CDR3 sequences, of which 25% to 30% are seen a single time; around 42% belongs to the top ten. The V end was cut by 6 bases, the J end by 3 bases, with 15 bases between. This CDR3 region has 15 residues. Germline CDR1 MNHEY, CDR2 SMNVEV (reference sequence).

This sample comprised peripheral blood mononuclear cells (PBMCs), obtained when the disease was refractory, from a patient treated with antithyroid drugs. This TCR derives from a female donor with Graves disease. V usage is TRBV27 and J usage is TRBJ1-5; D is undetermined. This chain's CDR3 is CASRVLGANNQPQHF. CDR3 sequence (DNA): TGTGCCAGCAGGGTCCTGGGAGCCAACAATCAGCCCCAGCATTTT.